One and the same sample provided the 11 T cell receptor beta chains below, sequenced in a study of radiotherapy plus CTLA-4 blockade in lung cancer. Sequenced by immunoSEQ multiplex PCR; TCRdb stores in-frame clones only, minus some. The table records 20,000 to 25,000 clones, 73% of them present only once. This specimen consisted of peripheral blood, obtained from a patient treated with radiotherapy plus ipilimumab. The receptors come from a human donor with non-small cell lung cancer who had stable disease on radiotherapy plus ipilimumab.

This clone was seen only a few times. The chain couples TRBV27 to TRBJ2-5, with D possibly being TRBD1 (6 bases). The V end was cut by 7 bases, the J end by 4 bases, with 25 bases between. The CDR3 extends over 17 amino acids. Germline V gives CDR1 MNHEY, CDR2 SMNVEV (reference sequence). CDR3 protein: CASTLTGKGHNGETQYF. The CDR3 DNA reads as TGTGCCAGCACCTTAACAGGGAAGGGCCACAATGGAGAGACCCAGTACTTC.

The chain couples TRBV6-4 to TRBJ2-1; 8 bases align to TRBD2. Germline-derived CDR1 and CDR2 are MRHNA and SNTAGT. The V and J ends lost 5 bases and 0 bases, in that order; junction bases with no gene match: 9. The CDR3 has 17 residues. DNA for the CDR3: TGTGCCAGCAGTCCCCGACTAGCGTCGAGCTCCTACAATGAGCAGTTCTTC. Translation: CASSPRLASSSYNEQFF.

This clone was seen only a few times. The genes are TRBV28 and TRBJ2-7; a weak D match, TRBD2 (6 bases). Germline V CDR1 and CDR2: MDHEN, SYDVKM. The CDR3 runs to 14 residues. V was cut by 3 bases and J by 0 bases, with 9 bases left in between. For the CDR3, the DNA is TGTGCCAGCAGTTTTGGGGGGAACTCCTACGAGCAGTACTTC. Translating it yields CASSFGGNSYEQYF.

The chain joins TRBV7-9 to TRBJ1-5; no firm D call. Germline CDR1 and CDR2: SEHNR and FQNEAQ (reference sequence). Deletions cut 5 bases from V and 2 bases from J, with 13 bases between. The CDR3 totals 15 residues. The CDR3 DNA sequence: TGTGCCAGCAGCCCCATCTCCGGTGGCAATCAGCCCCAGCATTTT. Its protein product is CASSPISGGNQPQHF.

The CDR3 DNA reads TGTGCCAGCTCACCCCAGGGAAACACCATATATTTT. Translating gives CASSPQGNTIYF. The chain recombines TRBV18 with TRBJ1-3; no reliable D call. Germline V CDR1 and CDR2: KGHSH, LQKENI. The V end lost 3 bases, the J end lost 4 bases, and 4 bases lay between the germline ends. This CDR3 spans 12 amino acids.

This clone turned up a few times. J is TRBJ1-3 and V is TRBV5-5, with 7 bases aligning to TRBD1. This CDR3 comprises 15 residues. Germline V gene lookup returns CDR1 SGHKS and CDR2 YYEKEE (reference sequence). V was pared by 4 bases and J by 0 bases, with 4 bases of the junction left unmatched. The CDR3 nucleotides read TGTGCCAGCAGCGGGACAGCCTTCTCTGGAAACACCATATATTTT. The encoded protein is CASSGTAFSGNTIYF.

As regards this clone: The junction shows a germline mismatch at one end, possibly a read error. V usage is TRBV7-7 and J usage is TRBJ1-5; D is uncertain. In germline, CDR1 is SSHAT, CDR2 FNYEAQ (reference sequence). The CDR3 extends over 15 amino acids. CDR3 bases: TGTGCTAGCAGCACCGGGGATAATAGCAATCAGCCCCAGCATTTT. This gives the protein CASSTGDNSNQPQHF.

The CDR3 nucleotides read TGTGCCAGCGTCTTTGAGGGGAGGTGGCCGAACACTGAAGCTTTCTTT. It specifies CASVFEGRWPNTEAFF. This chain links TRBV6-4 with TRBJ1-1; a possible D gene is TRBD1 (5 bases). Deletions cut 8 bases from V and 1 base from J, with 20 bases between. Germline lookup yields CDR1 MRHNA and CDR2 SNTAGT. The CDR3 is made up of 16 amino acids.

This clone was observed a few times. This chain uses TRBV18 with TRBJ1-2; D is uncertain. Germline V gene data show CDR1 as KGHSH and CDR2 as LQKENI. V gave up 1 base and J gave up 0 bases, with 12 bases separating them. This CDR3 is 16 amino acids long. The CDR3 sequence is CASSPQGRAPNYGYTF. The DNA for the CDR3 is TGTGCCAGCTCACCACAGGGTCGGGCCCCTAACTATGGCTACACCTTC.

This clone was seen only a few times. The chain uses TRBV28 and TRBJ1-5; D is uncertain. The CDR3 is 14 amino acids. V lost 6 bases, J lost 6 bases, and 15 bases lay in between. Looked up from germline, CDR1 is MDHEN and CDR2 is SYDVKM. The CDR3 region has the DNA TGTGCCAGCAGAGCGGCCCCGGGCTTTCAGCCCCAGCATTTT. Its translation is CASRAAPGFQPQHF.

For the CDR3, the DNA is TGTGCCAGCAGCCAAGACCTAACTAGCGGGAGTGCGGGCACAGATACGCAGTATTTT. It translates to CASSQDLTSGSAGTDTQYF. The chain employs TRBV4-2 and TRBJ2-3, with 11 positions matching TRBD2. J was trimmed by 1 base and V by 0 bases; bases with no gene match: 9. CDR3 length: 19 residues. Germline V lookup: CDR1 LGHNA, CDR2 YNFKEQ.